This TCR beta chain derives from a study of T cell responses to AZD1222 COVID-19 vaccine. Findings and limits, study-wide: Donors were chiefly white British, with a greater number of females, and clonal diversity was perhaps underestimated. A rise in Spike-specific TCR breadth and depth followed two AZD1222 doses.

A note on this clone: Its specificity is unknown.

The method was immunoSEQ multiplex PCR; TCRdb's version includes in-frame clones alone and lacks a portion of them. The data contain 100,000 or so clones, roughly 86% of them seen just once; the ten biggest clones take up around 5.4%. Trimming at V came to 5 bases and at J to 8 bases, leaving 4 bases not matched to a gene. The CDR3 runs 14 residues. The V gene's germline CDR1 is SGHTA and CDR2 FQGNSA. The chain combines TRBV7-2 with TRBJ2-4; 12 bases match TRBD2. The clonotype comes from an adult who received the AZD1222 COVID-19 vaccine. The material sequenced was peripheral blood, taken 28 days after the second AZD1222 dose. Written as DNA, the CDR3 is TGTGCCAGCAGCATACTAGCGGGAGGCGACATTCAGTACTTC. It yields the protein CASSILAGGDIQYF.